Presented here are 15 T cell receptor beta chains from one specimen sequenced in a study of blood T cell repertoires in COVID-19. Profiling relied on immunoSEQ multiplex PCR, and the TCRdb table lists in-frame clones only, not all of them. The sample shows approximately 350,000 clones, approximately 84% of them seen only once. Sequencing was performed on PBMCs or T cells enriched from blood (not recorded which). These receptors all come from a woman aged 25 to 39 who had recovered from COVID-19.

The V gene is TRBV4-2, the J gene TRBJ2-7; 12 nucleotides match TRBD2. The V gene end was trimmed by 1 base and the J gene end by 0 bases; junction bases not matched to a gene: 4. The germline gives CDR1 LGHNA, CDR2 YNFKEQ. CDR3 length: 17 residues. The DNA for the CDR3 is TGTGCCAGCAGCCAAGGACTAGCGGGGGCCTACTCCTACGAGCAGTACTTC. Protein: CASSQGLAGAYSYEQYF.

This chain joins TRBV5-4 and TRBJ2-7; 10 bases align to TRBD1. V trimming: 4 bases; J trimming: 6 bases; junction bases outside the gene matches: 10. This CDR3 has 15 amino acids. The germline gives CDR1 SGHNT, CDR2 YYREEE (reference sequence). The CDR3 reads CASSLDRGLASEQYF. CDR3 coding DNA: TGTGCCAGCAGCCTAGACAGGGGGCTTGCTAGCGAGCAGTACTTC.

This sequence joins TRBV6-4 and TRBJ2-1; a possible D gene is TRBD1 (5 bases). CDR1 is MRHNA and CDR2 is SNTAGT in the germline V gene. The CDR3 is made up of 15 amino acids. V dropped 6 bases and J dropped 0 bases, with 12 bases sitting between them. CDR3 protein: CASSEDTRSYNEQFF. DNA for the CDR3: TGTGCCAGCAGCGAGGACACCCGCTCCTACAATGAGCAGTTCTTC.

This rearrangement joins TRBV5-1 to TRBJ2-1; 7 positions agree with TRBD2. The J segment lost 8 bases and the V segment lost 0 bases, leaving 2 bases of the junction unmatched. The CDR3 spans 13 residues. CDR1 and CDR2 (germline): SGHRS, YFSETQ. CDR3: CASSLDGRYEQFF. The DNA for the CDR3 is TGCGCCAGCAGCTTGGACGGGAGGTATGAGCAGTTCTTC.

The rearrangement joins TRBV10-3 to TRBJ2-2; 8 nucleotides agree with TRBD1. V was pared by 8 bases and J by 3 bases, with 11 bases of the junction left unmatched. There are 16 residues in the CDR3. CDR1 and CDR2 from the germline V gene are ENHRY and SYGVKD. CDR3 amino acids: CAIDDRGTLDTGELFF. The CDR3 region has the DNA TGTGCCATCGACGACAGGGGAACGTTGGACACCGGGGAGCTGTTTTTT.

The chain has TRBV18 and TRBJ1-2; D is uncertain. CDR1 KGHSH and CDR2 LQKENI come from the germline V gene. The CDR3 is made up of 16 amino acids. Trimming shortened V by 6 bases and J by 0 bases, and 17 bases separated the two germline ends. The CDR3: CASSPGSGVTNYGYTF. The CDR3 DNA is TGTGCCAGCTCCCCGGGGTCGGGAGTTACTAACTATGGCTACACCTTC.

This chain joins TRBV29-1 and TRBJ1-5, with 7 positions matching TRBD1. The CDR3 sequence is 12 residues long. The ends lost 5 bases at V and 5 bases at J; junction bases unmatched: 3. The germline CDR1 and CDR2 sequences are SQVTM and ANQGSEA. In DNA, the CDR3 is TGCAGCGTTAAAACAGGGGATCAGCCCCAGCATTTT. As protein: CSVKTGDQPQHF.

V gene TRBV11-3 combines with J gene TRBJ1-1; D gene ambiguous. The V gene's germline CDR1 is SGHNT and CDR2 YENEEA. The V gene lost 2 bases and the J gene lost 5 bases, with 9 bases spanning the gap. The CDR3 is 13 amino acids. CDR3 sequence (DNA): TGTGCCAGCAGCTTACAGGTGGCGACTGAAGCTTTCTTT. Its protein product is CASSLQVATEAFF.

The chain combines TRBV18 with TRBJ2-7; 8 positions agree with TRBD2. The CDR3 is made up of 14 amino acids. V dropped 3 bases and J dropped 5; count of bases not matched to a gene: 6. The germline CDR1 and CDR2 sequences are KGHSH and LQKENI. The CDR3: CASSPELSGDEQYF. CDR3 in DNA: TGTGCCAGCTCACCTGAGCTTAGCGGGGACGAGCAGTACTTC.

This clone was seen once. The chain combines TRBV7-2 with TRBJ1-6, with a tentative D call TRBD1 (6 bases). The V end was cut by 3 bases, the J end by 9 bases, with 12 bases between. From germline, CDR1 is SGHTA and CDR2 FQGNSA. The CDR3 extends over 14 amino acids. CDR3 nucleotides: TGTGCCAGCAGCTTCGGACAGATAAGTTCACCCCTCCACTTT. Translated: CASSFGQISSPLHF. Variable domain in full (rest from reference TRBV7-2 and TRBJ1-6): GAGVSQSPSNKVTEKGKDVELRCDPISGHTALYWYRQSLGQGLEFLIYFQGNSAPDKSGLPSDRFSAERTGGSVSTLTIQRTQQEDSAVYLCASSFGQISSPLHFGNGTRLTVT.

V usage is TRBV30 and J usage is TRBJ1-1, with D unresolved. In germline, CDR1 is GTSNPN, CDR2 SVGIG (reference sequence). V gave up 5 bases and J gave up 1 base, with 14 bases separating them. The CDR3 consists of 14 residues. CDR3 nucleotides: TGTGCCTGGGGCCCTCCAGTTTGGAACACTGAAGCTTTCTTT. Its translation is CAWGPPVWNTEAFF.

The rearrangement joins TRBV12-5 to TRBJ2-1; TRBD2 agrees at 11 bases. The V segment lost 5 bases and the J segment 7 bases; nucleotides outside the gene matches: 7. Germline V lookup: CDR1 LGHNT, CDR2 FRNRAP. This CDR3 has 15 residues. CDR3 bases: TGTGCTAGTGGTATAGCGGGAGGGCCGGTAAATGAGCAGTTCTTC. Residues: CASGIAGGPVNEQFF.

The chain recombines TRBV28 with TRBJ2-1; D gene unclear. The V gene's germline CDR1 is MDHEN and CDR2 SYDVKM. V lost 4 bases to trimming and J lost 5 bases, with 12 bases between them. The CDR3 is 14 residues long. The CDR3 spells CASSSPGVNNEQFF. DNA of the CDR3: TGTGCCAGCAGTTCACCCGGAGTAAACAATGAGCAGTTCTTC.

The chain carries TRBV4-2 and TRBJ2-1; 10 positions match TRBD2. The CDR3 is 17 residues long. V was clipped by 0 bases and J by 6 bases; unmatched bases: 8. Germline V gives CDR1 LGHNA, CDR2 YNFKEQ. This CDR3 is CASSQDFRRLAGNEQFF. CDR3 nucleotide sequence: TGTGCCAGCAGCCAAGATTTCAGGAGACTAGCGGGCAATGAGCAGTTCTTC.

The chain recombines TRBV19 with TRBJ2-1; D is uncertain. CDR1 and CDR2 (germline): LNHDA, SQIVND (reference sequence). V was clipped by 8 bases and J by 0 bases, with 14 bases between them. This CDR3 has 15 residues. CDR3 loop: CASAESPLSYNEQFF. The CDR3 DNA reads TGTGCCAGTGCGGAATCGCCTCTCTCCTACAATGAGCAGTTCTTC.